What follows is one T cell receptor beta chain and its context. Its antigen is not known. The sample originates from a study of early T cells in non-severe SARS-CoV-2 infection. Study-wide points: A preference for anti-spike CD8 responses marked VDJdb matching, which missed private and CD4 specificities.

Germline V gene lookup returns CDR1 SNHLY and CDR2 FYNNEI. CDR3 length: 13 amino acids. Trimming at V came to 7 bases and at J to 3 bases, leaving 5 bases not matched to a gene. Individual cDNA molecules were tagged with unique molecular identifiers, the study reported. TCRdb used MiXCR to reprocess the 5' RACE reads, holding one entry per CDR3 protein. The table shows around 60,000 distinct CDR3 sequences, with approximately 11% occurring only once. The TCR originated in an adult who was a healthcare worker with PCR-confirmed SARS-CoV-2 infection or an uninfected control (not recorded which). Source: whole blood, taken at baseline. This chain uses TRBV2 with TRBJ1-2; 7 nucleotides match TRBD1. In DNA form, the CDR3 reads TGTGCCAGCACCCCCGACAGGGACTATGGCTACACCTTC. Translation: CASTPDRDYGYTF.